This T cell receptor (beta chain) was sequenced for a study of cytomegalovirus exposure and HLA in healthy donors. The PCR had 60 Vbeta and 13 Jbeta primers. The data were produced by immunoSEQ multiplex PCR, yet TCRdb's version contains in-frame clones alone and is incomplete. The table has over 75,000 clones, around 80% seen once. Points on this clone: The antigen is not known.

The study, taken as a whole, reports: Several of the most significant clusters appeared, in a later analysis, to be linked to common viral pathogens.

CDR1 is MNHEY and CDR2 is SVGAGI in the germline V gene. V lost 5 bases, J lost 7 bases, and 12 bases lay in between. CDR3 length equals 14 residues. The source of this sequence is a male donor in good health and CMV-seropositive. The chain recombines TRBV6-5 with TRBJ1-6; D possibly corresponds to TRBD1 (5 bases). Sequenced sample: PBMCs. Written as DNA, the CDR3 is TGTGCCAGCAGTCCACTCAGGGTCAATTCACCCCTCCACTTT. This gives the protein CASSPLRVNSPLHF.